This passage covers 12 T cell receptor beta chains from one sample sequenced in a study of blood T cell repertoires in COVID-19. Sequencing was performed with immunoSEQ multiplex PCR; in TCRdb, only in-frame clones are kept and a portion is missing. The table includes some 68,000 clones, roughly 91% detected once. The material sequenced was peripheral blood. The receptors derive from a man aged 50 to 60 with COVID-19, enrolled during active disease.

This chain connects TRBV20-1 to TRBJ1-1, with D maybe TRBD1 (6 bases). The CDR3 consists of 13 residues. Germline assignment: CDR1 DFQATT and CDR2 SNEGSKA (reference sequence). The V and J ends lost 3 bases and 4 bases respectively, with 12 bases between them. CDR3 loop: CSASPDSPTEAFF. In DNA, the CDR3 is TGCAGTGCTAGTCCGGACAGTCCCACTGAAGCTTTCTTT.

V is TRBV2 and J is TRBJ2-3; 12 bases fit TRBD2. The CDR3 totals 19 residues. Germline assignment: CDR1 SNHLY and CDR2 FYNNEI. The ends lost 1 base at V and 2 bases at J; junction bases unmatched: 10. The DNA of the CDR3 is TGTGCCAGCAGTGAAGGGCTAGCGGGAGGGCCTTCTATCACAGATACGCAGTATTTT. Protein: CASSEGLAGGPSITDTQYF.

In its sample, this clone was seen once. The genes are TRBV20-1 and TRBJ2-5, with a tentative D call TRBD2 (6 bases). CDR1 and CDR2 from the germline V gene are DFQATT and SNEGSKA (reference sequence). V lost 5 bases to trimming and J lost 5 bases, with 9 bases between them. The CDR3 contains 11 residues. CDR3 loop: CSAGAGETQYF. The CDR3 nucleotides are TGCAGTGCTGGGGCGGGGGAGACCCAGTACTTC.

The chain combines TRBV29-1 with TRBJ1-1, with 7 bases that match TRBD1. The CDR3 runs to 13 residues. Per germline, CDR1 SQVTM and CDR2 ANQGSEA. The ends lost 7 bases at V and 1 base at J; junction bases unmatched: 6. The CDR3 reads CSGSQGTNTEAFF. The CDR3 bases are TGCAGCGGATCACAGGGGACGAACACTGAAGCTTTCTTT.

J is TRBJ1-6 and V is TRBV18; maybe TRBD1 (6 bases). The germline V and J ends were trimmed by 1 base and 10 bases, with 11 bases remaining between them. CDR3 length equals 14 residues. CDR1 and CDR2 (germline): KGHSH, LQKENI. The DNA for the CDR3 is TGTGCCAGCTCACCACAGGGGGAGAAATCACCCCTCCACTTT. It yields the protein CASSPQGEKSPLHF.

V gene TRBV25-1 combines with J gene TRBJ1-2; D unresolved. V lost 1 base, J lost 6 bases, and 6 bases lay in between. CDR1 and CDR2 from the germline V gene are MGHDK and SYGVNS. The CDR3 length is 12 residues. CDR3 bases: TGTGCCAGCAGTGAATCGGTCAATGGCTACACCTTC. This translates into CASSESVNGYTF.

The chain carries TRBV19 and TRBJ1-2; D call uncertain. Germline CDR1 reads LNHDA; CDR2 reads SQIVND (reference sequence). V lost 3 bases and J 7 bases, leaving 9 bases between the germline ends. There are 12 residues in the CDR3. The CDR3 bases are TGTGCCAGTAGTATCGGTCCAGGTGGCTACACCTTC. Amino acids: CASSIGPGGYTF.

This chain uses TRBV23-1 with TRBJ2-1; 7 positions match TRBD2. TRBV23-1 is annotated as an ORF whose role is uncertain. There are 15 residues in the CDR3. With V trimmed by 4 bases and J by 5 bases, 8 bases remained unmatched. The CDR3 DNA reads as TGCGCCAGCAGTCGGAGGACTAGGACTCACAATGAGCAGTTCTTC. Protein product: CASSRRTRTHNEQFF.

This chain joins TRBV7-8 and TRBJ2-7, with a tentative D call TRBD1 (6 bases). The CDR3 consists of 17 residues. The V and J ends lost 1 base and 2 bases respectively, with 18 bases between them. Germline V gene sequence: CDR1 SGHVS, CDR2 FQNEAQ. The CDR3 bases are TGTGCCAGCAGCTTAGGGGTTCAGGGGCCATACGCCTACGAGCAGTACTTC. This codes for CASSLGVQGPYAYEQYF. The full variable domain, with the rest looked up from reference TRBV7-8 and TRBJ2-7, is GAGVSQSPRYKVAKRGQDVALRCDPISGHVSLFWYQQALGQGPEFLTYFQNEAQLDKSGLPSDRFFAERPEGSVSTLKIQRTQQEDSAVYLCASSLGVQGPYAYEQYFGPGTRLTVT.

The V call is TRBV5-1, the J call TRBJ2-1; tentative D call: TRBD1 (6 bases). This CDR3 is built from 14 residues. With 2 bases removed from V and 3 bases from J, the gap between germline ends came to 9 bases. The germline V gene encodes CDR1 SGHRS and CDR2 YFSETQ. The DNA of the CDR3 is TGCGCCAGCAGCTTCCAACAGGGCTACAATGAGCAGTTCTTC. Its translation: CASSFQQGYNEQFF.

The chain uses TRBV7-2 and TRBJ2-1; 7 bases fit TRBD2. The ends lost 7 bases at V and 3 bases at J; junction bases unmatched: 9. Germline CDR1 SGHTA, CDR2 FQGNSA. The CDR3 contains 15 residues. CDR3 nucleotides: TGTGCCAGCATCATGGCTAGCGGAGTCTACAATGAGCAGTTCTTC. It codes for CASIMASGVYNEQFF.

The chain couples TRBV7-3 to TRBJ2-1; maybe TRBD1 (6 bases). Per the germline V gene, CDR1 is SGHTA and CDR2 is FQGTGA. The length of the CDR3 is 14 residues. Deletions cut 5 bases from V and 4 bases from J, with 12 bases between. CDR3 loop: CASSPGQSYNEQFF. CDR3 DNA: TGTGCCAGCAGCCCCGGACAGTCTTACAATGAGCAGTTCTTC.